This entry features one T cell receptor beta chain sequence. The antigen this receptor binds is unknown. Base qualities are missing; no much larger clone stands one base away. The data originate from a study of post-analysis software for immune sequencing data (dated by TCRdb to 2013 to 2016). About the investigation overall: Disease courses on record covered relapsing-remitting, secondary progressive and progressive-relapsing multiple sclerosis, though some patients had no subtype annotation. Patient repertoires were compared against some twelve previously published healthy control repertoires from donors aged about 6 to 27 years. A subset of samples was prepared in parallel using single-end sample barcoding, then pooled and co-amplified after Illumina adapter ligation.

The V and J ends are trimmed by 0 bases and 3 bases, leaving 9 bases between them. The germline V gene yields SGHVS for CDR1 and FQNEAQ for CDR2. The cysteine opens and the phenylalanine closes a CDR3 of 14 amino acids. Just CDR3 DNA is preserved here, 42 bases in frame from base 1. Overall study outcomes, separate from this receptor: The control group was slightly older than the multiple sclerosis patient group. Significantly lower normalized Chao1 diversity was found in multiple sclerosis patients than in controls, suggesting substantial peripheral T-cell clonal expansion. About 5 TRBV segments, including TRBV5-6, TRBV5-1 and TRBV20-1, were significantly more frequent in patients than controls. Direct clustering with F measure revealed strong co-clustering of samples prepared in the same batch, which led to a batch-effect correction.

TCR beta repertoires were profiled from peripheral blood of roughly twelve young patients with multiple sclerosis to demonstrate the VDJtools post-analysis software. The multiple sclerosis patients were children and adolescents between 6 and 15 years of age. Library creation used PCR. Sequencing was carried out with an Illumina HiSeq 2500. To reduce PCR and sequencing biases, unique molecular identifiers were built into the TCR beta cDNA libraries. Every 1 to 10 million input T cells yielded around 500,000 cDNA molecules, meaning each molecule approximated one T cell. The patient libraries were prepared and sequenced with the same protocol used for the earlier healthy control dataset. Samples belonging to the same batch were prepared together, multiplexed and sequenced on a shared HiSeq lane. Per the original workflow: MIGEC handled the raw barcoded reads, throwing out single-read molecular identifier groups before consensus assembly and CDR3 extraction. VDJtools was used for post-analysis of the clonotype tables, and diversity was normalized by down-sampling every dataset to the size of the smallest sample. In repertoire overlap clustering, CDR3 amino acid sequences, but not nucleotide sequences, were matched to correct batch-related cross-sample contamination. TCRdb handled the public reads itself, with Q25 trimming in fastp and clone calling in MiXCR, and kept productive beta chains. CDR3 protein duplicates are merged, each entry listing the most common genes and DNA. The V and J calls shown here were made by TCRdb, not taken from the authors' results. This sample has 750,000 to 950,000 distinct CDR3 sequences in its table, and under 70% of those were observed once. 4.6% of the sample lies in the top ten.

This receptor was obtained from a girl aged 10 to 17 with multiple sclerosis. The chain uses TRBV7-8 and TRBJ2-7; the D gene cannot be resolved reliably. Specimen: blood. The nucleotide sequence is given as TGTGCCAGCAGCTTAGCGTCATCCATCTACGAGCAGTACTTC. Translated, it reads CASSLASSIYEQYF.